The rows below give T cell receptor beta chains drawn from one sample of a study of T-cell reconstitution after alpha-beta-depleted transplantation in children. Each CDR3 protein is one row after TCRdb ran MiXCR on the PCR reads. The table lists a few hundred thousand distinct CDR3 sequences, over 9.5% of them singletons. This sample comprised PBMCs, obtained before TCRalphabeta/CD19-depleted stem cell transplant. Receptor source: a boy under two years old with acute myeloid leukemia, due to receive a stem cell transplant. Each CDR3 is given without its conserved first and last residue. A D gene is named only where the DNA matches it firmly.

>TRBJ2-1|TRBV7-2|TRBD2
ASNLGLAGGEQF
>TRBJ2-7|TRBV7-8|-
ASSLREGRSYEQY
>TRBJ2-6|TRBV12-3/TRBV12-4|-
ASRRQSSGANVLT
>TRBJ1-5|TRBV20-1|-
SARVPWGWGNQPQH
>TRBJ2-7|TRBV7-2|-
ASSSPQGYYEQY
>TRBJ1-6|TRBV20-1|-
SATPGQSPNSPLH
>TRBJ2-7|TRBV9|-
ASSVAPGDYEQY
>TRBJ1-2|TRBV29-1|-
SVGRANYGYT
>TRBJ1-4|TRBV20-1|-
SASSGTLNEKLF
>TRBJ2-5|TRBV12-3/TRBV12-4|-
ASSRPGYQETQY
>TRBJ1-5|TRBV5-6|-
ASSVRDWSNQPQH
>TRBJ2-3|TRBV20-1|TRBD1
SASSGGETDTQY
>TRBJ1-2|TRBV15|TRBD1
ATSHDRGGYGYT
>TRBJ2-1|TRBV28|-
ASRQGILWNEQF
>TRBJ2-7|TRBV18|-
ASSPRAGGEQY